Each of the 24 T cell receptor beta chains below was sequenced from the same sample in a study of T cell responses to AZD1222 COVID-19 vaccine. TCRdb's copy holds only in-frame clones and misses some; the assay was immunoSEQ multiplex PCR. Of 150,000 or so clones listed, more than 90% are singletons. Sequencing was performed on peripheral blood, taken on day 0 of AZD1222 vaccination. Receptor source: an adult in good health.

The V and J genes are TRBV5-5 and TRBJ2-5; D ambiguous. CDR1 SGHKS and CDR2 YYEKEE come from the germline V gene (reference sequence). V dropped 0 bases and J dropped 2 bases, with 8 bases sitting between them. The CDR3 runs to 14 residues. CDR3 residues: CASSLAPRQETQYF. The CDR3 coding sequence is TGTGCCAGCAGCTTGGCCCCCCGGCAAGAGACCCAGTACTTC. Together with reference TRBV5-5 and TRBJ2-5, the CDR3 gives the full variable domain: DAGVTQSPTHLIKTRGQQVTLRCSPISGHKSVSWYQQVLGQGPQFIFQYYEKEERGRGNFPDRFSARQFPNYSSELNVNALLLGDSALYLCASSLAPRQETQYFGPGTRLLVL.

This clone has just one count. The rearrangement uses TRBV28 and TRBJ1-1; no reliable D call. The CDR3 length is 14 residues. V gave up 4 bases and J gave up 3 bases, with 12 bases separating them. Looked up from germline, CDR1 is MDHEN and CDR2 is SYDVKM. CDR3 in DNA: TGTGCCAGCAGTTCTGCTCGGTCGGACACTGAAGCTTTCTTT. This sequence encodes CASSSARSDTEAFF. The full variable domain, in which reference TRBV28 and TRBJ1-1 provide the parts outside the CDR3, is DVKVTQSSRYLVKRTGEKVFLECVQDMDHENMFWYRQDPGLGLRLIYFSYDVKMKEKGDIPEGYSVSREKKERFSLILESASTNQTSMYLCASSSARSDTEAFFGQGTRLTVV.

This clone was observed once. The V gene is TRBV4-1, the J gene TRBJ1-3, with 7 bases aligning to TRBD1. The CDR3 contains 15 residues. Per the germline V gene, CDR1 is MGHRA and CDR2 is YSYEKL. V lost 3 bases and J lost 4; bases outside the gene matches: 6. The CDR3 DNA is TGCGCCAGCAGCCACCCGACAGGGAACGGAAACACCATATATTTT. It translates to CASSHPTGNGNTIYF.

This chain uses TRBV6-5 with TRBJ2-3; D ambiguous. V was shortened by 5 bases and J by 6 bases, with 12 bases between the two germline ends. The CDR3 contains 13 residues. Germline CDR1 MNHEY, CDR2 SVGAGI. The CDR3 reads CASSPIAGDTQYF. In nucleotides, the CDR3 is TGTGCCAGCAGTCCCATCGCTGGGGATACGCAGTATTTT.

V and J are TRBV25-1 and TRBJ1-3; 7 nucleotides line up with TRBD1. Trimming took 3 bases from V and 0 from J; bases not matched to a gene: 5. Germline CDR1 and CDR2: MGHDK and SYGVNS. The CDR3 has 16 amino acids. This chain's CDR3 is CASSEAGTDSGNTIYF. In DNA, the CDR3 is TGTGCCAGCAGTGAGGCAGGGACAGACTCTGGAAACACCATATATTTT.

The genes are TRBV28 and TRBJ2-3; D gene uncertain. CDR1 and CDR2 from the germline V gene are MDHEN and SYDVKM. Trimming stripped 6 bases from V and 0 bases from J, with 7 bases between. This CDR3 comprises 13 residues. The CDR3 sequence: CASSPPSTDTQYF. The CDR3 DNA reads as TGTGCCAGCAGCCCGCCTAGCACAGATACGCAGTATTTT.

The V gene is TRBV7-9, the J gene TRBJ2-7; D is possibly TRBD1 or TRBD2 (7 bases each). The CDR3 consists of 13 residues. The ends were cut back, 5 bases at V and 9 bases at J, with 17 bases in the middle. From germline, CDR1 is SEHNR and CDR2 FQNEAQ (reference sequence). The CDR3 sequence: CASSGTGEGRQYF. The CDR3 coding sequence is TGTGCCAGCAGCGGAACAGGGGAGGGAAGGCAGTACTTC.

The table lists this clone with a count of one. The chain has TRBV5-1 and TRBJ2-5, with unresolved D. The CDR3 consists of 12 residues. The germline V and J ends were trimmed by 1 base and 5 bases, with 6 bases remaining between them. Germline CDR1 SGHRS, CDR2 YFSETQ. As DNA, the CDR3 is TGCGCCAGCAGCTTGAGCAGTGAGACCCAGTACTTC. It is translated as CASSLSSETQYF.

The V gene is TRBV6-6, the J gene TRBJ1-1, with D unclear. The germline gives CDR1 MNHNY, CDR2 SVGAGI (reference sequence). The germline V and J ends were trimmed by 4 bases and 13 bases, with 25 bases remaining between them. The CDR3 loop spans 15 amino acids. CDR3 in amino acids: CASSSRAAGKEGDFF. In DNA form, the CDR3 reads TGTGCCAGCAGTTCCCGGGCAGCGGGGAAGGAGGGTGATTTCTTT.

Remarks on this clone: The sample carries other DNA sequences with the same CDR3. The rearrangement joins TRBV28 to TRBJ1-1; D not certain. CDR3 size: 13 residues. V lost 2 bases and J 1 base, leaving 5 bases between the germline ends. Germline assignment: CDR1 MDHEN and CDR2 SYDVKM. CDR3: CASSLARNTEAFF. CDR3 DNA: TGTGCCAGCAGTTTAGCCAGGAACACTGAAGCTTTCTTT.

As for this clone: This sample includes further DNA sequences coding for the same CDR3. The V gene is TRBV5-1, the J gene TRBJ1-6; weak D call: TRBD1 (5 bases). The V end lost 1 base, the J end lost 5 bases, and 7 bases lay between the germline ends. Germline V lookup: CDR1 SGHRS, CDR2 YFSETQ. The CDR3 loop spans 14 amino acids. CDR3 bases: TGCGCCAGCAGCTTGCAGGGAGATAATTCACCCCTCCACTTT. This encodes CASSLQGDNSPLHF.

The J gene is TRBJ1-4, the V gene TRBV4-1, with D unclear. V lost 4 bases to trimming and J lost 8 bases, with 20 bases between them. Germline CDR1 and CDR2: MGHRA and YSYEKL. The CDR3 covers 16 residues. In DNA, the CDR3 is TGCGCCAGCAGCCTCGCCCCGATGTCACCCGGGGAAAAACTGTTTTTT. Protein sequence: CASSLAPMSPGEKLFF.

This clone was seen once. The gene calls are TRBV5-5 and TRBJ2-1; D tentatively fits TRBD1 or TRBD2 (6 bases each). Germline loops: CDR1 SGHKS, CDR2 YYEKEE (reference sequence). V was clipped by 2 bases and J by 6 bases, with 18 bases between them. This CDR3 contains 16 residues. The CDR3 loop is CASSFSSGGLSNEQFF. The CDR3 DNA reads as TGTGCCAGCAGCTTCTCTTCCGGGGGCCTGAGCAATGAGCAGTTCTTC.

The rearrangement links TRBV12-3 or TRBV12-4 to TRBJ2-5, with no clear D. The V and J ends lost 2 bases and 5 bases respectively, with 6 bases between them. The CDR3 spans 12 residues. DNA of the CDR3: TGTGCCAGCAGTTTATCCTATGAGACCCAGTACTTC. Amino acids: CASSLSYETQYF.

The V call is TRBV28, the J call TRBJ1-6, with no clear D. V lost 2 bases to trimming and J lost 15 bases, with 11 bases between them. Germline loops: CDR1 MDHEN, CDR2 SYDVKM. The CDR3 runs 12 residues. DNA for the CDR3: TGTGCCAGCAGTTTAGGGGATCACCGCCTCCACTTT. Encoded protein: CASSLGDHRLHF.

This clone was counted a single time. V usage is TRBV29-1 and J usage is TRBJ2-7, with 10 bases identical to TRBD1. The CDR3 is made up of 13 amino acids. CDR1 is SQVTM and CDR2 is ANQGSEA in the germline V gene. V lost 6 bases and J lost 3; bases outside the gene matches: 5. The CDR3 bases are TGCAGCGTCCGGACAGGGGGTGGCTACGAGCAGTACTTC. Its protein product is CSVRTGGGYEQYF.

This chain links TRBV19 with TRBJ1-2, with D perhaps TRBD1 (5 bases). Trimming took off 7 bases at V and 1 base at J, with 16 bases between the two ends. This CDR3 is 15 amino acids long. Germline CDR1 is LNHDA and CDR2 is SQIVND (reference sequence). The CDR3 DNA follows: TGTGCCAGTACCCCTTTCCTCAGGGATAACTATGGCTACACCTTC. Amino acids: CASTPFLRDNYGYTF.

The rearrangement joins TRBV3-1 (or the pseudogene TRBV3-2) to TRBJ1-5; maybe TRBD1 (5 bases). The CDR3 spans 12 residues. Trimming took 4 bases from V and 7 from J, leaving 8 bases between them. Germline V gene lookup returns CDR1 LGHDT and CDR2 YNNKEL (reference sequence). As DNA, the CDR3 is TGTGCCAGCAGCCGCGGGGGACAGCCCCAGCATTTT. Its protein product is CASSRGGQPQHF.

The CDR3 sequence: CASSQFDSNQPQHF. The CDR3 nucleotides read TGTGCCAGCAGCCAATTCGATAGCAATCAGCCCCAGCATTTT. J is TRBJ1-5 and V is TRBV16, with D hard to call. This CDR3 comprises 14 residues. Germline V gives CDR1 KGHSY, CDR2 FQNENV. Between the trimmed V and J ends, which lost 1 base and 0 bases, there was a span of 4 bases.

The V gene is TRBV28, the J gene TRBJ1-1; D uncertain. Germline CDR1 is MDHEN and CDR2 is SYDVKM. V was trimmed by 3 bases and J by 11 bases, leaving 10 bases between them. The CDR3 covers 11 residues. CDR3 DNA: TGTGCCAGCAGTTTTCAGGTCGGGGCTTTCTTT. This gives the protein CASSFQVGAFF.

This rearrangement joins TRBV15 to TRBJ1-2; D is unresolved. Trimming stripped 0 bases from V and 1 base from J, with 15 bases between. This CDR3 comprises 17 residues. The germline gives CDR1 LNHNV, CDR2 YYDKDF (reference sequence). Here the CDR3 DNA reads TGTGCCACCAGCAGAGATAAAATAGCAACCTTTAACTATGGCTACACCTTC. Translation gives CATSRDKIATFNYGYTF.

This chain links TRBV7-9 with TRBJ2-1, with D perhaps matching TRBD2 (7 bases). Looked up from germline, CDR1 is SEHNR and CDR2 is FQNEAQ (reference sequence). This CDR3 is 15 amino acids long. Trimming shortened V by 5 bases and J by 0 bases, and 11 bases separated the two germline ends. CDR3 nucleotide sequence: TGTGCCAGCAGCCCAAGGGGGGGCTCCTACAATGAGCAGTTCTTC. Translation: CASSPRGGSYNEQFF. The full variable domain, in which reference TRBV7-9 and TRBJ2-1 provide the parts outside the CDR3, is DTGVSQNPRHKITKRGQNVTFRCDPISEHNRLYWYRQTLGQGPEFLTYFQNEAQLEKSRLLSDRFSAERPKGSFSTLEIQRTEQGDSAMYLCASSPRGGSYNEQFFGPGTRLTVL.

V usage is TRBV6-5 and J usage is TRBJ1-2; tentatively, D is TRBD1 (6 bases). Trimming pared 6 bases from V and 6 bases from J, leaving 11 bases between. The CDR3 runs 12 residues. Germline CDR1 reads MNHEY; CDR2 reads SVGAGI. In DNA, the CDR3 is TGTGCCAGCAGCCGGGGGCGGGATGGCTACACCTTC. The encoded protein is CASSRGRDGYTF.

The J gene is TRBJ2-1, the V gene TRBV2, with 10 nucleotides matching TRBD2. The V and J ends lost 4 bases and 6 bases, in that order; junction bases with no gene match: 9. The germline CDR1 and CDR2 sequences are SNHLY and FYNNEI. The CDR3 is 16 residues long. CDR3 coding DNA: TGTGCCAGCAGTGCGGAGGAACTAGCGGGGTCCAATGAGCAGTTCTTC. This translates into CASSAEELAGSNEQFF.